A selection of T cell receptor beta chains follows, all from one sample in a study of OX40 agonist ivuxolimab in advanced cancers. Sequencing was performed with immunoSEQ multiplex PCR; in TCRdb, only in-frame clones are kept and a portion is missing. The sample lists about 82,000 clones, 85% to 90% occurring once. This sample comprised CD4+ or CD8+ T cells sorted from blood, obtained in a trial of the OX40 agonist ivuxolimab. The receptors were sampled from an adult with an advanced solid tumor such as melanoma, head and neck, liver or kidney cancer. Both conserved end residues are part of each CDR3. Fields, in order: D gene, J gene, clone size, V gene, CDR3 protein, CDR3 DNA. D genes are given only for firm matches. Not every row has a clone size; where given, it reads once, few, many or a size class.

>TRBD2|TRBJ2-7|once|TRBV19
CASSISEAGTYEQYF
TGTGCCAGTAGTATAAGTGAAGCGGGGACGTACGAGCAGTACTTC
>NA|TRBJ1-2|few|TRBV27
CASSGTAGGYTF
TGTGCCAGCAGTGGGACCGCCGGCGGCTACACCTTC
>NA|TRBJ1-2|NA|TRBV6-5
CASTNLDSYYGYTF
TGTGCCAGCACCAACTTGGACAGCTACTATGGCTACACCTTC
>TRBD2|TRBJ2-2|NA|TRBV18
CASSASGRDTGELFF
TGTGCCAGCTCAGCTAGCGGGAGAGACACCGGGGAGCTGTTTTTT
>NA|TRBJ2-3|once|TRBV6-5
CASSPGDTTDTQYF
TGTGCCAGCAGCCCTGGGGACACCACAGATACGCAGTATTTT
>NA|TRBJ2-5|NA|TRBV7-2
CASSSYQETQYF
TGTGCCAGCAGTTCGTACCAAGAGACCCAGTACTTC
>TRBD2|TRBJ2-1|once|TRBV2
CASAASGANEQFF
TGTGCCAGCGCGGCTAGCGGGGCCAATGAGCAGTTCTTC
>NA|TRBJ1-1|NA|TRBV10-3
CAISEVSGTEAFF
TGTGCCATCAGTGAGGTGTCAGGCACTGAAGCTTTCTTT
>NA|TRBJ2-5|NA|TRBV5-1
CASSPGTTEPKTQYF
TGCGCCAGCAGCCCCGGGACAACGGAGCCGAAGACCCAGTACTTC
>NA|TRBJ1-1|NA|TRBV2
CASSGFRSTEAFF
TGTGCCAGCAGTGGGTTTAGGAGCACTGAAGCTTTCTTT